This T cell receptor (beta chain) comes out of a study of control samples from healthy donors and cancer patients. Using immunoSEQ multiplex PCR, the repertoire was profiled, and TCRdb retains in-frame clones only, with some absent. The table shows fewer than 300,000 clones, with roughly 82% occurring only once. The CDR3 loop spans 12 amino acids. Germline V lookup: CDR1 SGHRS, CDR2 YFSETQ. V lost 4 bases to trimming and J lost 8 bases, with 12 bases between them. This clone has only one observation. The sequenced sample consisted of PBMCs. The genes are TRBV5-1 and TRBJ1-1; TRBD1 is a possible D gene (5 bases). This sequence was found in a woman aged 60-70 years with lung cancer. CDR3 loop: CASSGDGIEAFF. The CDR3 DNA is TGCGCCAGCAGCGGGGACGGGATAGAAGCTTTCTTT.